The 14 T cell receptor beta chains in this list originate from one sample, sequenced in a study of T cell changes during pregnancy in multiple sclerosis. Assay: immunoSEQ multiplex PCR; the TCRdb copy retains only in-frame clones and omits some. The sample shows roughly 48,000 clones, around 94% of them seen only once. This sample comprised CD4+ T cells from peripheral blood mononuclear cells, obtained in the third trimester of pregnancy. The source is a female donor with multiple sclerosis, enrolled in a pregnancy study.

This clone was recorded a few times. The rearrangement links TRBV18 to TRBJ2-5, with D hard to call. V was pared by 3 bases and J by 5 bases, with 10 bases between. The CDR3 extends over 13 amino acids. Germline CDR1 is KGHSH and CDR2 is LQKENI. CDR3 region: CASSPEMEETQYF. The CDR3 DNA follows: TGTGCCAGCTCACCGGAAATGGAGGAGACCCAGTACTTC.

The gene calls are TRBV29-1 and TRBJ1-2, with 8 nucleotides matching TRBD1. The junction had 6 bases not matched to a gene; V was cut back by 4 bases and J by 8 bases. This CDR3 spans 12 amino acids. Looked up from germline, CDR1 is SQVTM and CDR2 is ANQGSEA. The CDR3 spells CSVGRGPQGYTF. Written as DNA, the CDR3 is TGCAGCGTTGGCAGGGGGCCCCAGGGCTACACCTTC.

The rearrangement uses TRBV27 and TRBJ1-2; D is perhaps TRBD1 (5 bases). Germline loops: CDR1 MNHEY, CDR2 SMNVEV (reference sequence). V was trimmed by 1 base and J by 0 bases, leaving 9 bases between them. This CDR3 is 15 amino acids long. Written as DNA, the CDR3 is TGTGCCAGCAGTTTATTGGGGGGAGCTAACTATGGCTACACCTTC. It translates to CASSLLGGANYGYTF.

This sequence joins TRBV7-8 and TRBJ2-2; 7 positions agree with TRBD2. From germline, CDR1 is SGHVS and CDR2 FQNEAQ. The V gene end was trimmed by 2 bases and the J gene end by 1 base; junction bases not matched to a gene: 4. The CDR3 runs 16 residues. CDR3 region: CASSLIASGNTGELFF. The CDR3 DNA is TGTGCCAGCAGCTTAATCGCTAGCGGGAACACCGGGGAGCTGTTTTTT.

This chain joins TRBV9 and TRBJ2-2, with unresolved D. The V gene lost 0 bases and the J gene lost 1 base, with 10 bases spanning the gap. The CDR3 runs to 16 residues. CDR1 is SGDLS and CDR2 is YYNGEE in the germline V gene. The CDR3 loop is CASSVAAGVNTGELFF. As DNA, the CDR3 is TGTGCCAGCAGCGTAGCGGCAGGCGTGAACACCGGGGAGCTGTTTTTT.

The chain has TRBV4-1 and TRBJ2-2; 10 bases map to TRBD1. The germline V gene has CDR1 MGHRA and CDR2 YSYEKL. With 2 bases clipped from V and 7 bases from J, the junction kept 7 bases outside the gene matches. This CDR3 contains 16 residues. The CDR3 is CASSQLDRGRDGELFF. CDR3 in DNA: TGCGCCAGCAGCCAACTAGACAGGGGGCGTGACGGGGAGCTGTTTTTT.

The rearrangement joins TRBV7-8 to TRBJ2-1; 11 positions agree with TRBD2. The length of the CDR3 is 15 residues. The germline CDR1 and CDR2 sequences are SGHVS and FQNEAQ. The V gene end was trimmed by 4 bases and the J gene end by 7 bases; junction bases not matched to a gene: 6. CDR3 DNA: TGTGCCAGCAGCTCGGGACTAGCGGCTGAAAATGAGCAGTTCTTC. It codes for CASSSGLAAENEQFF.

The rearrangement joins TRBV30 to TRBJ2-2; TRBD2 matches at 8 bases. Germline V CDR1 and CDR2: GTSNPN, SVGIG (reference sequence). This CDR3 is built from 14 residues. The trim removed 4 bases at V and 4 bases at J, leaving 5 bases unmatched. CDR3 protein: CAWTRLATTGELFF. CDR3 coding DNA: TGTGCCTGGACCCGACTAGCGACCACCGGGGAGCTGTTTTTT. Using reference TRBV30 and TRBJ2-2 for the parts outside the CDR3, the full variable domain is SQTIHQWPATLVQPVGSPLSLECTVEGTSNPNLYWYRQAAGRGLQLLFYSVGIGQISSEVPQNLSASRPQDRQFILSSKKLLLSDSGFYLCAWTRLATTGELFFGEGSRLTVL.

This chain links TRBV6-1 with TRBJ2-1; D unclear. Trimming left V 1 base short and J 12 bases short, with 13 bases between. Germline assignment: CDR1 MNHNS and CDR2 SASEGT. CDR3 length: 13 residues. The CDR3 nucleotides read TGTGCCAGCAGTGAAGGACTTCCCCAAGGGCAGTTCTTC. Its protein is CASSEGLPQGQFF.

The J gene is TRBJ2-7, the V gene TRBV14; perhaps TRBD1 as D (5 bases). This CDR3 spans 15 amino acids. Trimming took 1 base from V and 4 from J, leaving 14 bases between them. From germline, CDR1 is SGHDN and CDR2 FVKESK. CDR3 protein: CASSQGAGLGYEQYF. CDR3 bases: TGTGCCAGCAGCCAAGGAGCAGGGCTAGGGTACGAGCAGTACTTC.

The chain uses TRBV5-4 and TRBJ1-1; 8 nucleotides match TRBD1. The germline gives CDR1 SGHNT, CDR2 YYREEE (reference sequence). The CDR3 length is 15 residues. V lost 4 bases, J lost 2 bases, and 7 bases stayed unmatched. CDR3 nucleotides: TGTGCCAGCAGCCCGGGGGGACAGGTTAACACTGAAGCTTTCTTT. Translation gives CASSPGGQVNTEAFF.

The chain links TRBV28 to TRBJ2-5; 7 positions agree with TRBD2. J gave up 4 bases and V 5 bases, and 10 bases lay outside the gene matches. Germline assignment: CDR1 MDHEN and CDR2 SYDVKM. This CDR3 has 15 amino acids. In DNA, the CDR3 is TGTGCCAGCAGTAACTATAGCGGGCGAAGAGAGACCCAGTACTTC. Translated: CASSNYSGRRETQYF.

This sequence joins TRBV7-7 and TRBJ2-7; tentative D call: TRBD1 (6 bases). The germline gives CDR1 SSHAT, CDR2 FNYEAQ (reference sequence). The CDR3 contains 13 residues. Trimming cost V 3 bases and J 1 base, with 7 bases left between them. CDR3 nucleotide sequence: TGTGCCAGCAGCTTCGGACAGTCCTACGAGCAGTACTTC. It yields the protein CASSFGQSYEQYF.

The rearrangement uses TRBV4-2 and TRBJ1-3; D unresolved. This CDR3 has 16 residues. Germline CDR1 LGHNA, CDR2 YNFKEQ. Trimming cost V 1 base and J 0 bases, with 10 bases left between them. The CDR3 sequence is CASSQGSPSSGNTIYF. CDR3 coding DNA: TGTGCCAGCAGCCAAGGGTCGCCGAGCTCTGGAAACACCATATATTTT.